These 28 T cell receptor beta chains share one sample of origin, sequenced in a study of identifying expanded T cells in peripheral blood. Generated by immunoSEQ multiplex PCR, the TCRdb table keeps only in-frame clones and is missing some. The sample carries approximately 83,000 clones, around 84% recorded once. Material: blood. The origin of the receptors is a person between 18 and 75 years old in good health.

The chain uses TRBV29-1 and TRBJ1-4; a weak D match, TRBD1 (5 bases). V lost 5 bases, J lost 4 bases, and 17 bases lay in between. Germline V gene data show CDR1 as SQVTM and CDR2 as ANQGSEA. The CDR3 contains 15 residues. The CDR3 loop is CSVRQGVASNEKLFF. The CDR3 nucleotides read TGCAGCGTTCGCCAGGGAGTCGCGAGTAATGAAAAACTGTTTTTT.

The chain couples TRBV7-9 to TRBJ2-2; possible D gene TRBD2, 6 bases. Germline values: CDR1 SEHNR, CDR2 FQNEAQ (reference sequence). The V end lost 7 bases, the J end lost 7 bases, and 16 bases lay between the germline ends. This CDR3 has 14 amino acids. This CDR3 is CASKGEAGVGELFF. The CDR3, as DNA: TGTGCCAGCAAAGGGGAGGCTGGTGTCGGGGAGCTGTTTTTT.

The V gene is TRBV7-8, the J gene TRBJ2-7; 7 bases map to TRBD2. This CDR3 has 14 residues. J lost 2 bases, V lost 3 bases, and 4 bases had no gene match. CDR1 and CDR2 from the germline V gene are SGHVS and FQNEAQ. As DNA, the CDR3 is TGTGCCAGCAGCTTCTTTGCGGGAGCCTACGAGCAGTACTTC. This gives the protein CASSFFAGAYEQYF.

The CDR3 spells CASSLVDRGVEAFF. Written as DNA, the CDR3 is TGTGCCAGCAGCTTGGTTGACAGGGGGGTCGAAGCTTTCTTT. The rearrangement uses TRBV5-6 and TRBJ1-1, with TRBD1 matching over 9 bases. CDR1 SGHDT and CDR2 YYEEEE come from the germline V gene. Losses at the gene ends were 0 bases for V and 8 bases for J; bases not matched to a gene: 5. The length of the CDR3 is 14 residues.

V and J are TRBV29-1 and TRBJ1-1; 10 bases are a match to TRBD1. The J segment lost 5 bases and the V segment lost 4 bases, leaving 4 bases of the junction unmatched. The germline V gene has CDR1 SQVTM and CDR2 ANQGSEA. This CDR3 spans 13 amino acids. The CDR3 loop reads CSVGGQGKTEAFF. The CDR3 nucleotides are TGCAGCGTTGGGGGACAGGGGAAGACTGAAGCTTTCTTT.

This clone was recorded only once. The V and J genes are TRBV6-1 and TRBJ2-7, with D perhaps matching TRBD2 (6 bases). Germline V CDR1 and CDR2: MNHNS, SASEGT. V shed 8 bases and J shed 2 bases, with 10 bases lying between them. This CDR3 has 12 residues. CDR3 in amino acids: CASQEGPYEQYF. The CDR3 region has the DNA TGTGCCAGCCAGGAGGGTCCCTACGAGCAGTACTTC.

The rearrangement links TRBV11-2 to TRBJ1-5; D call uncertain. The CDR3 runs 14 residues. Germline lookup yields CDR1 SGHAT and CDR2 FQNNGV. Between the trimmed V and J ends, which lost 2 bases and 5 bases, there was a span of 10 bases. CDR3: CASSLSRVDQPQHF. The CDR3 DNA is TGTGCCAGCAGCTTATCCAGAGTAGATCAGCCCCAGCATTTT.

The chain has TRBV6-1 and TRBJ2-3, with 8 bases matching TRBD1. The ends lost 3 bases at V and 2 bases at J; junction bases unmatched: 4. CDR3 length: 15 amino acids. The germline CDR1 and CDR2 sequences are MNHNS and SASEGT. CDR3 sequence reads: CASSDRGHVTDTQYF. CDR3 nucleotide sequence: TGTGCCAGCAGTGACAGGGGGCATGTCACAGATACGCAGTATTTT.

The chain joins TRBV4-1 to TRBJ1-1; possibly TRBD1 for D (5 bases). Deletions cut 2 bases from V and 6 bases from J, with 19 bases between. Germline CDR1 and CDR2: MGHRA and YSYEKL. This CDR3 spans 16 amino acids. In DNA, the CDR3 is TGCGCCAGCAGCCAATCTAGTAAGGGGACGTACTCTGAAGCTTTCTTT. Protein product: CASSQSSKGTYSEAFF.

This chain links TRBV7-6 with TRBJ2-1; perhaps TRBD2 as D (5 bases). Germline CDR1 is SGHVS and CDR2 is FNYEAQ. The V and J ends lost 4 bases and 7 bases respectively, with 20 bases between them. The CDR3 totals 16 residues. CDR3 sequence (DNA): TGTGCCAGCAGCTACCGAGCGGCAACTACCCGGAATGAGCAGTTCTTC. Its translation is CASSYRAATTRNEQFF.

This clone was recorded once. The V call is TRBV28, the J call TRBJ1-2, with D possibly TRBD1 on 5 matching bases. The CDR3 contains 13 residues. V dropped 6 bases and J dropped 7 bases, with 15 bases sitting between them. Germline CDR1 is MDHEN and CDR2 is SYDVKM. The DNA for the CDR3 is TGTGCCAGCAGCAGTCCAGGGATAGGTGGCTACACCTTC. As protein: CASSSPGIGGYTF.

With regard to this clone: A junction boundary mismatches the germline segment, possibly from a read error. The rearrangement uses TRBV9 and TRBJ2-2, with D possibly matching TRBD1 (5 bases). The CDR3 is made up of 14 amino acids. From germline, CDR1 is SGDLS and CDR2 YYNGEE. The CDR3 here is CASSVDRFTGELFF. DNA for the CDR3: TGTGCCAGCAGTGTAGACAGATTCACCGGGGAGCTGTTTTTT.

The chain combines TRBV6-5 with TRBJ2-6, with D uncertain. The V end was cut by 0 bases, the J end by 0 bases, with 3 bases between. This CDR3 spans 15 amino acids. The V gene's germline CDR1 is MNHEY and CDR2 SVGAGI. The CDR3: CASSYSVSGANVLTF. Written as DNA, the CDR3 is TGTGCCAGCAGTTACTCGGTCTCTGGGGCCAACGTCCTGACTTTC.

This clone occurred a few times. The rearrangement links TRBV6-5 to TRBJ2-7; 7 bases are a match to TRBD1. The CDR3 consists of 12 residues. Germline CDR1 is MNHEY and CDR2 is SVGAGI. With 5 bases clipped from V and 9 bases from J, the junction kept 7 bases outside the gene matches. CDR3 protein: CASSRQGGRQYF. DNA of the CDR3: TGTGCCAGCAGTCGACAGGGTGGCCGGCAGTACTTC.

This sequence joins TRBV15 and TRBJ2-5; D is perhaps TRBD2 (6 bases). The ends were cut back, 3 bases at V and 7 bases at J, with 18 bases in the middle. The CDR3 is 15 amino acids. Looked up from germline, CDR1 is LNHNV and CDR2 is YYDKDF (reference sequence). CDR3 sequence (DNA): TGTGCCACCAGCAGGCCCCTCGGCGGGGCTGGGACCCAGTACTTC. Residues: CATSRPLGGAGTQYF.

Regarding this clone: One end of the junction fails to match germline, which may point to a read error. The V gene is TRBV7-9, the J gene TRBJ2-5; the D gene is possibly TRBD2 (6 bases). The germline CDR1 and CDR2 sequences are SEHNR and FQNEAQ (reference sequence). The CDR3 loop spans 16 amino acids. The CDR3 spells CAGSLVDKGLQETQYF. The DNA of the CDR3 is TGTGCCGGCAGCTTAGTGGATAAGGGACTTCAAGAGACCCAGTACTTC. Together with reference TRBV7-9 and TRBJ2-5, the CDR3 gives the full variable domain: DTGVSQNPRHKITKRGQNVTFRCDPISEHNRLYWYRQTLGQGPEFLTYFQNEAQLEKSRLLSDRFSAERPKGSFSTLEIQRTEQGDSAMYLCAGSLVDKGLQETQYFGPGTRLLVL.

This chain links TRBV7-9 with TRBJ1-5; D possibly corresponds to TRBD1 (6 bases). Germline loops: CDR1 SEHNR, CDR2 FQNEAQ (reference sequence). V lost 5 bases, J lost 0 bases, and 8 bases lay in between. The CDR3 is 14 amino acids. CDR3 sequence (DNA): TGTGCCAGCAGCCCGGACAGTAGCAATCAGCCCCAGCATTTT. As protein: CASSPDSSNQPQHF.

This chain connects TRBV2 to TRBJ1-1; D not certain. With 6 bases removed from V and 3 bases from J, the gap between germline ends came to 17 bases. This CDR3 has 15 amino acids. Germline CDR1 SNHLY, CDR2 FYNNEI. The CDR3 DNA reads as TGTGCCAGCAGAGAGATACGGACCGGTGACACTGAAGCTTTCTTT. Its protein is CASREIRTGDTEAFF.

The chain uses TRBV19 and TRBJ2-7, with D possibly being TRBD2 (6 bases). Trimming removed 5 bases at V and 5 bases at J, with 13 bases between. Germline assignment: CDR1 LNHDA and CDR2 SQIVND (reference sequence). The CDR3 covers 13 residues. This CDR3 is CASSRRGSNEQYF. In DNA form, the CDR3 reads TGTGCCAGTAGTCGTCGGGGGTCAAACGAGCAGTACTTC.

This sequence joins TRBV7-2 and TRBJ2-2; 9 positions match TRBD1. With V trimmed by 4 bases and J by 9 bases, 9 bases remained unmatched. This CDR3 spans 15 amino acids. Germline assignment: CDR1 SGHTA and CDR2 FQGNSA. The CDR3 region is CASSSSGTGSRELFF. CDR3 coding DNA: TGTGCCAGCAGCTCAAGTGGGACAGGGTCGAGGGAGCTGTTTTTT.

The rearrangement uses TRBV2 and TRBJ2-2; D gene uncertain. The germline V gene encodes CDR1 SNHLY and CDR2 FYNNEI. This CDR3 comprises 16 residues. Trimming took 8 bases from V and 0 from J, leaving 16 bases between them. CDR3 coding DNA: TGTGCCAGCGGGTTTGGAAACATAGCGAACACCGGGGAGCTGTTTTTT. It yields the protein CASGFGNIANTGELFF.

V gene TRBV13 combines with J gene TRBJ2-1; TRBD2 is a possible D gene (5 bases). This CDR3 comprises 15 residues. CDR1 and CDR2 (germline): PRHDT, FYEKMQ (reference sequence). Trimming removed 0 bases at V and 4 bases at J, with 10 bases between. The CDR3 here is CASSLGGVGYNEQFF. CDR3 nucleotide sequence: TGTGCCAGCAGCTTAGGCGGGGTTGGGTACAATGAGCAGTTCTTC.

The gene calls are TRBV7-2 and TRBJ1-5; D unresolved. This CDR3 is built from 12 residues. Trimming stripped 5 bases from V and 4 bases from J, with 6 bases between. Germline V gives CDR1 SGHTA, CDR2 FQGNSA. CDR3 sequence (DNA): TGTGCCAGCAGCCAACCGAATCAGCCCCAGCATTTT. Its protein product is CASSQPNQPQHF.

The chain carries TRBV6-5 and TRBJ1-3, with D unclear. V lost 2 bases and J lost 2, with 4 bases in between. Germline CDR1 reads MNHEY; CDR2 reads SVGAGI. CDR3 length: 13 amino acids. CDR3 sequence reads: CASSYDAGNTIYF. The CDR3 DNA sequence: TGTGCCAGCAGTTACGATGCTGGAAACACCATATATTTT.

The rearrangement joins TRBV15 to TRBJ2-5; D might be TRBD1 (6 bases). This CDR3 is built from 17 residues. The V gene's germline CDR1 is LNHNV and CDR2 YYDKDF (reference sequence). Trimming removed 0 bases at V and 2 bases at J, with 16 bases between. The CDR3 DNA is TGTGCCACCAGCAGAGATGCCCCGGGAAGGGGGCAAGAGACCCAGTACTTC. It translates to CATSRDAPGRGQETQYF.

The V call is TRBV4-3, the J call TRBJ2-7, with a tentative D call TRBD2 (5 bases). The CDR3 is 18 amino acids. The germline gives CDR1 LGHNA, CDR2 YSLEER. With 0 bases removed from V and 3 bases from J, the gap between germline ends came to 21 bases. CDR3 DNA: TGCGCCAGCAGCCAAGATCCAGCTTACCCGAGTGACTACTACGAGCAGTACTTC. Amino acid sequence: CASSQDPAYPSDYYEQYF.

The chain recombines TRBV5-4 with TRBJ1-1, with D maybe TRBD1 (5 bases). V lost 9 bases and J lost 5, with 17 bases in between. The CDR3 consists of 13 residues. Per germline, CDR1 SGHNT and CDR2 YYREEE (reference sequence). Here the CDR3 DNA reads TGTGCCAAGTCAATACGGGGGAAAACTGAAGCTTTCTTT. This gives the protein CAKSIRGKTEAFF.

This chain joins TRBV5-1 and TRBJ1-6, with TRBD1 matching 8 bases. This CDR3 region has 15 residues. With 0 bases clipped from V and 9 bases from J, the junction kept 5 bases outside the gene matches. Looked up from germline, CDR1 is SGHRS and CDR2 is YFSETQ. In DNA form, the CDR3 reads TGCGCCAGCAGCTTGGATGGGACAGGTGTTTCACCCCTCCACTTT. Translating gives CASSLDGTGVSPLHF.